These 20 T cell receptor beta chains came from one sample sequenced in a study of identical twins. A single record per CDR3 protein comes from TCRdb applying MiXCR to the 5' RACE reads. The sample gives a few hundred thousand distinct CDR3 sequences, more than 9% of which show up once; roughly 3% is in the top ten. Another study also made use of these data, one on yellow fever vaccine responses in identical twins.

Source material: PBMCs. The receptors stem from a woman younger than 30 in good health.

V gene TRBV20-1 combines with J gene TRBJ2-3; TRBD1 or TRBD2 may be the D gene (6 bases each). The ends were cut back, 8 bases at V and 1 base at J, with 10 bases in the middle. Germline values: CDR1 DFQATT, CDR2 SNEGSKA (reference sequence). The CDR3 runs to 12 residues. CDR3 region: CSPGGRTDTQYF. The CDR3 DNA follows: TGCAGTCCTGGGGGGCGCACAGATACGCAGTATTTT.

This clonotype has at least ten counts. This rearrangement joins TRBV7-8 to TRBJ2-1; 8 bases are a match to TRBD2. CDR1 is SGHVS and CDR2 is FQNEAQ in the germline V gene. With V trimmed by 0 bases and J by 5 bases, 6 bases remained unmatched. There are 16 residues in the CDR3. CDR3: CASSLAALAGHNEQFF. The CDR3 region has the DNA TGTGCCAGCAGCTTAGCGGCCCTAGCGGGTCACAATGAGCAGTTCTTC.

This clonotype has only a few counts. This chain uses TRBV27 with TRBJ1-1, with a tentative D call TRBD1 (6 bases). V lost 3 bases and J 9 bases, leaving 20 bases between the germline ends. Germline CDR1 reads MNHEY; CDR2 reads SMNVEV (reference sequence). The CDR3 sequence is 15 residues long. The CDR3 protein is CASSFLVAGTPQAFF. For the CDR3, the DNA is TGTGCCAGCAGTTTTTTGGTCGCCGGGACACCACAAGCTTTCTTT.

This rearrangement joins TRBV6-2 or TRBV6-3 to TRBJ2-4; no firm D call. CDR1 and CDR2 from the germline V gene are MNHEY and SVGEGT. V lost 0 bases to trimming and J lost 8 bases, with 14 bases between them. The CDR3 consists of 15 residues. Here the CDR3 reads CASSYSRENWDIQYF. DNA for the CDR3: TGTGCCAGCAGTTACTCAAGAGAGAACTGGGACATTCAGTACTTC.

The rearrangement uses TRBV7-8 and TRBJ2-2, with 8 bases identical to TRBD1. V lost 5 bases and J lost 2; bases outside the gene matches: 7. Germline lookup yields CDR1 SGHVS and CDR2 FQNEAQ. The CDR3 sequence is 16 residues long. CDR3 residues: CASSVPGGINTGELFF. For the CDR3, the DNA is TGTGCCAGCAGCGTACCAGGGGGCATTAACACCGGGGAGCTGTTTTTT.

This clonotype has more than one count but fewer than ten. The CDR3 DNA sequence: TGTGCCAGCACGGTGGGGGGGGCAAGCGGCTACACCTTC. Protein product: CASTVGGASGYTF. The chain uses TRBV11-2 and TRBJ1-2, with a weak D call TRBD1 (6 bases). Trimming pared 7 bases from V and 8 bases from J, leaving 17 bases between. CDR1 and CDR2 from the germline V gene are SGHAT and FQNNGV. The CDR3 totals 13 residues.

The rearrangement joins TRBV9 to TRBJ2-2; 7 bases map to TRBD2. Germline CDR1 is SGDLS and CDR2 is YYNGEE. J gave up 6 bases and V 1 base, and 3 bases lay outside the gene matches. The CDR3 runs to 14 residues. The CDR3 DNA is TGTGCCAGCAGCGTACAGGGAGGGGCCGGGGAGCTGTTTTTT. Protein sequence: CASSVQGGAGELFF. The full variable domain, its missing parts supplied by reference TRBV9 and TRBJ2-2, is DSGVTQTPKHLITATGQRVTLRCSPRSGDLSVYWYQQSLDQGLQFLIQYYNGEERAKGNILERFSAQQFPDLHSELNLSSLELGDSALYFCASSVQGGAGELFFGEGSRLTVL.

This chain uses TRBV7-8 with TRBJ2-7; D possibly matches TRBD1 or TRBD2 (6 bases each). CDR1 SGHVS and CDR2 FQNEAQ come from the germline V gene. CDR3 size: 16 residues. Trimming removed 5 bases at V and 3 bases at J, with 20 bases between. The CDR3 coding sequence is TGTGCCAGCAGCCCGAAAACCCCGGGGGCCCACTACGAGCAGTACTTC. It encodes CASSPKTPGAHYEQYF.

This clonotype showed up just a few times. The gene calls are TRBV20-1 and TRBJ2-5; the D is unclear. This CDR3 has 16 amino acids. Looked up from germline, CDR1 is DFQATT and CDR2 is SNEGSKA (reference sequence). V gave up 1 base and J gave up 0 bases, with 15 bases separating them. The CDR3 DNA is TGCAGTGCTAGAGGGCCCCGAGTGGGTGACCAAGAGACCCAGTACTTC. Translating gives CSARGPRVGDQETQYF.

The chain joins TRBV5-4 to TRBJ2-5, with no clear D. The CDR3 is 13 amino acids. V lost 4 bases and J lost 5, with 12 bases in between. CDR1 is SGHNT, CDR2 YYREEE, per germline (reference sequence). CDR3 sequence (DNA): TGTGCCAGCAGCAAGACACAAGCGGAGACCCAGTACTTC. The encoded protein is CASSKTQAETQYF.

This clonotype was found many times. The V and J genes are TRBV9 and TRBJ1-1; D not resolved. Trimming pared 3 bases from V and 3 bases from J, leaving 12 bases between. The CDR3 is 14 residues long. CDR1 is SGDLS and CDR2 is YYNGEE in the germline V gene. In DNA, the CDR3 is TGTGCCAGCAGCGCCCAAACCGGCTACACTGAAGCTTTCTTT. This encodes CASSAQTGYTEAFF.

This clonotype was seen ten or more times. CDR3 sequence: CASSQGQAGESQYF. As DNA, the CDR3 is TGTGCCAGCAGCCAAGGCCAAGCCGGGGAGTCCCAGTACTTC. This sequence joins TRBV3-1 and TRBJ2-5, with D possibly TRBD2 on 5 matching bases. Trimming pared 1 base from V and 9 bases from J, leaving 15 bases between. Germline assignment: CDR1 LGHDT and CDR2 YNNKEL (reference sequence). This CDR3 contains 14 residues.

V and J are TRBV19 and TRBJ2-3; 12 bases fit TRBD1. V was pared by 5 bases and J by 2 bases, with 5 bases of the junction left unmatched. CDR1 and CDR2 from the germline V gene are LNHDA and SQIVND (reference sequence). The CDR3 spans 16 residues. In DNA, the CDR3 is TGTGCCAGTAGTCCCGGGACAGGGGGCGTCACAGATACGCAGTATTTT. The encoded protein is CASSPGTGGVTDTQYF. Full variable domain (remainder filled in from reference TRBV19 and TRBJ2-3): DGGITQSPKYLFRKEGQNVTLSCEQNLNHDAMYWYRQDPGQGLRLIYYSQIVNDFQKGDIAEGYSVSREKKESFPLTVTSAQKNPTAFYLCASSPGTGGVTDTQYFGPGTRLTVL.

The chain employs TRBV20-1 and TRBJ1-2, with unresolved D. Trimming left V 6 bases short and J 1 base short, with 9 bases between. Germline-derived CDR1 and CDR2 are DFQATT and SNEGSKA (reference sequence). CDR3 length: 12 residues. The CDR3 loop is CSAPQINYGYTF. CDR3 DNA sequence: TGCAGTGCCCCGCAGATTAACTATGGCTACACCTTC.

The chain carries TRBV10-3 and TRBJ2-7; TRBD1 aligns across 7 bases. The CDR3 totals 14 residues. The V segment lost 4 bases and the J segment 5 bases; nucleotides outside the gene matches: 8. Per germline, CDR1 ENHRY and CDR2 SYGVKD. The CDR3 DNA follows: TGTGCCATCAGTGGCAGGGACAGACTGGACGAGCAGTACTTC. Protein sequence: CAISGRDRLDEQYF.

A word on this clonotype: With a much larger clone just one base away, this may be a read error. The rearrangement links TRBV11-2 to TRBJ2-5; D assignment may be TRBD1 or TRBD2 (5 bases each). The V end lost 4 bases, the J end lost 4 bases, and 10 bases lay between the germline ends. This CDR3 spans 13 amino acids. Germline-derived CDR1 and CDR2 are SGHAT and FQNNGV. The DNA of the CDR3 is TGTGCCAGCAGCTCACTCGGGGCAGAGACCCAGTACTTC. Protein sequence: CASSSLGAETQYF. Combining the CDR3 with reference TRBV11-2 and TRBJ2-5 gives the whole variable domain EAGVAQSPRYKIIEKRQSVAFWCNPISGHATLYWYQQILGQGPKLLIQFQNNGVVDDSQLPKDRFSAERLKGVDSTLKIQPAKLEDSAVYLCASSSLGAETQYFGPGTRLLVL.

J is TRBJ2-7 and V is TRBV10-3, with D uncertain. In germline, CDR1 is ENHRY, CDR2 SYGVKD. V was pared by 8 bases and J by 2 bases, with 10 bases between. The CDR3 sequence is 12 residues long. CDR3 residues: CAISAATYEQYF. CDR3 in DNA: TGTGCCATCTCGGCGGCTACCTACGAGCAGTACTTC.

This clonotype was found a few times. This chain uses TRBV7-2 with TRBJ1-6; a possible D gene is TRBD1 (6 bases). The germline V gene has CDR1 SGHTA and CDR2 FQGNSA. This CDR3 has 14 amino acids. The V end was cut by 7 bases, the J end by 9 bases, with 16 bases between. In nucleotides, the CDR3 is TGTGCCAGCACCCGGCTGGGGGCGGTTTCACCCCTCCACTTT. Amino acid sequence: CASTRLGAVSPLHF. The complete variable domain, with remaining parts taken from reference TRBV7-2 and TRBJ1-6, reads GAGVSQSPSNKVTEKGKDVELRCDPISGHTALYWYRQSLGQGLEFLIYFQGNSAPDKSGLPSDRFSAERTGGSVSTLTIQRTQQEDSAVYLCASTRLGAVSPLHFGNGTRLTVT.

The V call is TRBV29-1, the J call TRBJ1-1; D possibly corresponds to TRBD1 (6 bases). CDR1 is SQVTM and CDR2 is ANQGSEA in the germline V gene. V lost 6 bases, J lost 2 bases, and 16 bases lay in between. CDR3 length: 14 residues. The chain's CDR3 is CSVQGHRDNTEAFF. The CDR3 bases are TGCAGCGTCCAGGGACACCGGGACAACACTGAAGCTTTCTTT.

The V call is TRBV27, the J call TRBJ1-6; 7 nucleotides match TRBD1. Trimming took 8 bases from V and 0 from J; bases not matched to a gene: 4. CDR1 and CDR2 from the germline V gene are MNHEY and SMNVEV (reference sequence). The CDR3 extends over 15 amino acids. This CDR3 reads CASLDRVSYNSPLHF. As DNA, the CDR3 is TGTGCCAGCCTCGACAGGGTCTCCTATAATTCACCCCTCCACTTT.